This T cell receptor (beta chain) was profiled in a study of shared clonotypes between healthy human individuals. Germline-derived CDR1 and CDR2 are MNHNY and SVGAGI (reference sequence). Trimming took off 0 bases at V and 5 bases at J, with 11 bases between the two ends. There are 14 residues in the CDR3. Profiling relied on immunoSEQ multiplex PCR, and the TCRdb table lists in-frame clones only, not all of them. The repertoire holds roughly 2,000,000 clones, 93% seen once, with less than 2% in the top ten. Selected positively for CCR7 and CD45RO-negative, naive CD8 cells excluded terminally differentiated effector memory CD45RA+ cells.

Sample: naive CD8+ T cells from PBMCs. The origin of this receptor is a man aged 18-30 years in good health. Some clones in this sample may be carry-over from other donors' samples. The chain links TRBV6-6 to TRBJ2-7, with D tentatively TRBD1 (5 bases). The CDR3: CASSYSSPRDEQYF. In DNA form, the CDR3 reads TGTGCCAGCAGTTACTCTAGCCCCAGGGACGAGCAGTACTTC.